This TCR beta chain was found in a study of cytomegalovirus exposure and HLA in healthy donors. Study-wide results and limits: Common viral pathogens seemed to be connected with several of the most significant clusters, according to a later analysis. Sequences of the TCR beta chain were said to predict the HLA-A and HLA-B alleles of most subjects accurately. The analysis excluded some indistinguishable V segments, including TRBV6-2 and TRBV6-3. The authors enumerated 164 TCR beta chains as linked to cytomegalovirus.

Looked up from germline, CDR1 is SGHTA and CDR2 is FQGNSA. Trimming cost V 5 bases and J 1 base, with 14 bases left between them. There are 15 residues in the CDR3. PCR employed 60 Vbeta and 13 Jbeta primers. Sequenced by immunoSEQ multiplex PCR; TCRdb stores in-frame clones only, minus some. The data contain 100,000 to 150,000 clones, 60% to 85% of them singletons. Remarks on this clone: The target antigen is unknown.

The specimen was PBMCs. This receptor was obtained from a middle-aged man in good health and CMV-seronegative. The rearrangement uses TRBV7-2 and TRBJ1-1; possible D gene TRBD1, 6 bases. DNA of the CDR3: TGTGCCAGCAGCCCAGCAGGGGTGGCGAACACTGAAGCTTTCTTT. Its protein is CASSPAGVANTEAFF. Full variable domain (remainder filled in from reference TRBV7-2 and TRBJ1-1): GAGVSQSPSNKVTEKGKDVELRCDPISGHTALYWYRQSLGQGLEFLIYFQGNSAPDKSGLPSDRFSAERTGGSVSTLTIQRTQQEDSAVYLCASSPAGVANTEAFFGQGTRLTVV.